Following are 21 T cell receptor beta chains from one sample sequenced in a study of T cells in Graves' hyperthyroidism and ophthalmopathy. Amplified TCR beta CDR3 regions came from RNA transcripts. Primed by the HTBI set, a first-round RT-PCR was run on the TCR CDR3. TCRdb re-analysed the multiplex PCR reads in MiXCR, keeping a single row per CDR3 protein. The data show some 620,000 distinct CDR3 sequences, about 17% seen once. Sample: blood. Receptors were obtained from a woman aged 25-40 years with Graves' hyperthyroidism.

This clonotype was detected many times. The chain joins TRBV6-1 to TRBJ1-1, with D possibly matching TRBD1 (6 bases). Germline CDR1 reads MNHNS; CDR2 reads SASEGT. Trimming stripped 7 bases from V and 0 bases from J, with 12 bases between. This CDR3 is 14 amino acids long. The CDR3 DNA sequence: TGTGCCAGCATGGGGGCGGGCCTGAACACTGAAGCTTTCTTT. Its translation is CASMGAGLNTEAFF.

In its sample, this clonotype was seen a few times. The CDR3 DNA reads as TGTGCCAGCAGTTACGGGCAGGGGGTCGGAGAGCAGTACTTC. It specifies CASSYGQGVGEQYF. The chain employs TRBV6-5 and TRBJ2-7, with TRBD1 matching 7 bases. Germline values: CDR1 MNHEY, CDR2 SVGAGI. Unmatched junction bases numbered 8, after V lost 2 bases and J lost 7 bases. This CDR3 contains 14 residues.

In this sample, this clonotype turned up a few times. The chain has TRBV29-1 and TRBJ2-5; no firm D call. Trimming removed 4 bases at V and 4 bases at J, with 7 bases between. The CDR3 sequence is 11 residues long. Looked up from germline, CDR1 is SQVTM and CDR2 is ANQGSEA. The CDR3 DNA sequence: TGCAGCGTTGGACACGGAGAGACCCAGTACTTC. Residues: CSVGHGETQYF.

This chain links TRBV6-2 or TRBV6-3 with TRBJ2-3; 14 nucleotides line up with TRBD2. Germline V CDR1 and CDR2: MNHEY, SVGEGT. The CDR3 is 16 amino acids. V gave up 5 bases and J gave up 4 bases; unmatched junction bases: 5. CDR3 protein: CASSRRLAGGADTQYF. CDR3 coding DNA: TGTGCCAGCAGTCGCCGACTAGCGGGAGGGGCAGATACGCAGTATTTT.

In this sample, this clonotype turned up many times. The J gene is TRBJ2-7, the V gene TRBV7-9; D call uncertain. Trimming shortened V by 5 bases and J by 2 bases, and 10 bases separated the two germline ends. The CDR3 consists of 13 residues. CDR1 is SEHNR, CDR2 FQNEAQ, per germline (reference sequence). The CDR3 reads CASSTGPAYEQYF. The CDR3 DNA sequence: TGTGCCAGCAGCACCGGGCCAGCCTACGAGCAGTACTTC.

This chain connects TRBV7-9 to TRBJ1-3; no clear D gene. The CDR3 covers 16 residues. V was pared by 7 bases and J by 4 bases, with 20 bases between. The germline CDR1 and CDR2 sequences are SEHNR and FQNEAQ (reference sequence). CDR3 nucleotide sequence: TGTGCCAGCACCTCCACCGCATTTTCCCCCGGAAACACCATATATTTT. Residues: CASTSTAFSPGNTIYF.

The gene calls are TRBV19 and TRBJ2-5, with TRBD2 as a possible D gene (6 bases). Germline V lookup: CDR1 LNHDA, CDR2 SQIVND (reference sequence). The CDR3 is 13 amino acids. Trimming stripped 7 bases from V and 7 bases from J, with 16 bases between. The CDR3 nucleotides are TGTGCCAGTAAAGTGGGACTCAAAGCGACCCAGTACTTC. It specifies CASKVGLKATQYF.

The CDR3 loop reads CAWSRGGSSYEQYF. The CDR3, as DNA: TGTGCCTGGAGTAGGGGAGGGAGCTCCTACGAGCAGTACTTC. The chain combines TRBV30 with TRBJ2-7; 7 bases are a match to TRBD2. V was pared by 2 bases and J by 0 bases, with 4 bases of the junction left unmatched. The germline gives CDR1 GTSNPN, CDR2 SVGIG (reference sequence). CDR3 size: 14 residues.

In this sample, this clonotype turned up many times. The V call is TRBV6-1, the J call TRBJ1-5; 9 bases map to TRBD1. The trim removed 6 bases at V and 9 bases at J, leaving 6 bases unmatched. The CDR3 runs 13 residues. From germline, CDR1 is MNHNS and CDR2 SASEGT. The CDR3 here is CASSPGQGRPQHF. CDR3 DNA sequence: TGTGCCAGCAGCCCCGGACAGGGGAGGCCCCAGCATTTT.

The table lists this clonotype with a few counts. The genes are TRBV2 and TRBJ2-6, with 9 nucleotides matching TRBD1. The J segment lost 2 bases and the V segment lost 6 bases, leaving 8 bases of the junction unmatched. Looked up from germline, CDR1 is SNHLY and CDR2 is FYNNEI. The CDR3 is made up of 17 amino acids. In DNA form, the CDR3 reads TGTGCCAGCAGGGGGGGACAGGGCATGACTGGGGCCAACGTCCTGACTTTC. Translated, it gives CASRGGQGMTGANVLTF.

This clonotype was detected many times. This rearrangement joins TRBV28 to TRBJ2-6; possible D gene TRBD2, 6 bases. Trimming stripped 3 bases from V and 0 bases from J, with 9 bases between. The germline gives CDR1 MDHEN, CDR2 SYDVKM. The CDR3 is made up of 16 amino acids. CDR3 DNA sequence: TGTGCCAGCAGTTTTAGCGGAAGCTCTGGGGCCAACGTCCTGACTTTC. This sequence encodes CASSFSGSSGANVLTF.

The sample holds many counts of this clonotype. The V call is TRBV7-9, the J call TRBJ2-3; 8 positions match TRBD2. The ends lost 1 base at V and 2 bases at J; junction bases unmatched: 5. Germline V CDR1 and CDR2: SEHNR, FQNEAQ (reference sequence). The CDR3 spans 16 residues. The CDR3 coding sequence is TGTGCCAGCAGCTTAGAGCTAGCGGGTTTCACAGATACGCAGTATTTT. Protein sequence: CASSLELAGFTDTQYF.

This chain connects TRBV19 to TRBJ2-7; TRBD1 aligns across 7 bases. Germline-derived CDR1 and CDR2 are LNHDA and SQIVND (reference sequence). Losses at the gene ends were 7 bases for V and 2 bases for J; bases not matched to a gene: 8. The CDR3 length is 14 residues. The CDR3 nucleotides are TGTGCCAGTAAAAAAAGAGGGGGCACCTACGAGCAGTACTTC. Translated: CASKKRGGTYEQYF.

This sequence joins TRBV6-1 and TRBJ1-1; unclear D gene. V lost 0 bases to trimming and J lost 8 bases, with 13 bases between them. Looked up from germline, CDR1 is MNHNS and CDR2 is SASEGT. The CDR3 length is 14 residues. The CDR3 spells CASSEASSPGEAFF. The CDR3 DNA reads TGTGCCAGCAGTGAAGCTTCCAGCCCGGGAGAAGCTTTCTTT.

The chain couples TRBV6-2 or TRBV6-3 to TRBJ2-6, with a weak D call TRBD1 (5 bases). The ends were cut back, 2 bases at V and 0 bases at J, with 14 bases in the middle. From germline, CDR1 is MNHEY and CDR2 SVGEGT. This CDR3 contains 18 residues. As DNA, the CDR3 is TGTGCCAGCAGTTACGATTCCAGGGAAAACTCTGGGGCCAACGTCCTGACTTTC. Translation: CASSYDSRENSGANVLTF.

This clonotype has a count of ten or more. V and J are TRBV6-1 and TRBJ2-6; D possibly uses TRBD1 or TRBD2 (5 bases each). Trimming shortened V by 0 bases and J by 2 bases, and 5 bases separated the two germline ends. Germline V gene lookup returns CDR1 MNHNS and CDR2 SASEGT. This CDR3 has 15 amino acids. CDR3 sequence reads: CASSEAGAGANVLTF. DNA of the CDR3: TGTGCCAGCAGTGAAGCGGGGGCTGGGGCCAACGTCCTGACTTTC.

This clonotype was seen ten or more times. J is TRBJ1-3 and V is TRBV11-2; no reliable D call. V dropped 2 bases and J dropped 0 bases, with 11 bases sitting between them. Germline V gives CDR1 SGHAT, CDR2 FQNNGV. The length of the CDR3 is 16 residues. The CDR3 protein is CASSLTAISSGNTIYF. The CDR3 nucleotides are TGTGCCAGCAGCTTAACCGCAATCAGCTCTGGAAACACCATATATTTT.

The rearrangement links TRBV7-8 to TRBJ2-1, with D unresolved. Looked up from germline, CDR1 is SGHVS and CDR2 is FQNEAQ. This CDR3 region has 12 residues. V was shortened by 5 bases and J by 7 bases, with 9 bases between the two germline ends. CDR3 residues: CASSHPVNEQFF. DNA of the CDR3: TGTGCCAGCAGCCATCCCGTGAATGAGCAGTTCTTC.

The sample holds many counts of this clonotype. CDR3 in amino acids: CASSPDRNYGYTF. The CDR3 DNA reads TGTGCCAGCAGCCCGGACAGAAACTATGGCTACACCTTC. The chain is built from TRBV7-3 and TRBJ1-2; perhaps TRBD1 as D (6 bases). Germline CDR1 SGHTA, CDR2 FQGTGA. The ends were cut back, 5 bases at V and 2 bases at J, with 9 bases in the middle. The CDR3 has 13 amino acids.

The chain links TRBV27 to TRBJ1-2; no reliable D call. CDR1 and CDR2 (germline): MNHEY, SMNVEV (reference sequence). The CDR3 spans 17 residues. V was clipped by 1 base and J by 4 bases, with 19 bases between them. CDR3 protein: CASSLYSLGVLIYGYTF. Written as DNA, the CDR3 is TGTGCCAGCAGTTTATACAGCCTTGGGGTTTTGATCTATGGCTACACCTTC.

In its sample, this clonotype was seen a few times. This rearrangement joins TRBV20-1 to TRBJ2-1, with 11 nucleotides matching TRBD2. The junction had 8 bases not matched to a gene; V was cut back by 4 bases and J by 9 bases. The CDR3 runs 14 residues. Germline values: CDR1 DFQATT, CDR2 SNEGSKA (reference sequence). CDR3 protein: CSAIMGLAASEQFF. CDR3 nucleotides: TGCAGTGCTATCATGGGACTAGCGGCGAGTGAGCAGTTCTTC.